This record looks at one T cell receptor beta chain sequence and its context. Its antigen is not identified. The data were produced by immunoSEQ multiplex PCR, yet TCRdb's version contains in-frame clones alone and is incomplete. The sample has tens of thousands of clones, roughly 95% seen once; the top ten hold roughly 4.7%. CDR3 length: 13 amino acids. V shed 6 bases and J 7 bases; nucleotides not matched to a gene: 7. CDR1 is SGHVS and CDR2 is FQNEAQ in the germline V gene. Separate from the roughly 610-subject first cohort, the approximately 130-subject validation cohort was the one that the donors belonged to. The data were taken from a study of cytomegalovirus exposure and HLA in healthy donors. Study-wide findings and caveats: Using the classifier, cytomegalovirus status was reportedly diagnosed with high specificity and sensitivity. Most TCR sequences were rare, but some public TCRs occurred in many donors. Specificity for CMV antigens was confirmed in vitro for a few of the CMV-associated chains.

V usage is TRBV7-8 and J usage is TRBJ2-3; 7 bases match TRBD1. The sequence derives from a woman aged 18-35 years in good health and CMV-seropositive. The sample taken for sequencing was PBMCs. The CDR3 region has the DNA TGTGCCAGCAGGGACAGGTTCTTGAATACGCAGTATTTT. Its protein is CASRDRFLNTQYF.